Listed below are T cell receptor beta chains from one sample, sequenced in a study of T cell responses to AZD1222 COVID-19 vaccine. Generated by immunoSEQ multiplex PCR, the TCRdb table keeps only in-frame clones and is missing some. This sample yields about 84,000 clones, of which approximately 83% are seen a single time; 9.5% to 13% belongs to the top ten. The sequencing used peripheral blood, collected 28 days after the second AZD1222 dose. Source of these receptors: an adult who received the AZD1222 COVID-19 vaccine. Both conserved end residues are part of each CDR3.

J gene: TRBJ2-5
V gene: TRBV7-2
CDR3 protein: CASSLVGGGQQETQYF

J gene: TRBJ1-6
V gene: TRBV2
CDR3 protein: CASSQNNLPNSPLHF

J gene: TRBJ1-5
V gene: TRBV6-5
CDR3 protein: CASSSGQGGKPQHF

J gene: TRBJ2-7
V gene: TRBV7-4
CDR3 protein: CASSLGGTLTEQYF

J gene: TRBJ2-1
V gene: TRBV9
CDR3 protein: CASSVGGQGGGEQFF

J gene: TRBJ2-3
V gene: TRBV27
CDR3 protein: CASSLGSLGRRTDTQYF

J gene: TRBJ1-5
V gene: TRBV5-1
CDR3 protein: CASSHGAGDQPQHF

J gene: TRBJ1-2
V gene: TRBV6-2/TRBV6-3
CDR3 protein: CASSYSMLNGGYTF

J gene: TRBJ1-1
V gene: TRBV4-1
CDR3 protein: CASSQDTGNTEAFF

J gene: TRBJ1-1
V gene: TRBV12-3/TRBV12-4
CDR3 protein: CASRGTVNTEAFF

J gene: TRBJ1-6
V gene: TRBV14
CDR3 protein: CASSQDRGGLHSPLHF

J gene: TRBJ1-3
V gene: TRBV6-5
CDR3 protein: CASSYSLGSGNTIYF

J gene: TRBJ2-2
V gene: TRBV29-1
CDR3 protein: CSGSLRGELFF

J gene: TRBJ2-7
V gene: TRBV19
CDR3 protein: CASSIVGGRRPEQYF

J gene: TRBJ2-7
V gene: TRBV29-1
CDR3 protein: CSVAKLADYTYEQYF

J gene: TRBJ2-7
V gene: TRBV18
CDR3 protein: CASSPPSQTYEQYF

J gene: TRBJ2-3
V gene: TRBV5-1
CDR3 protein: CASSLTSSGTSGTDTQYF

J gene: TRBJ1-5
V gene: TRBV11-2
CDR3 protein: CASSGSGNQPQHF

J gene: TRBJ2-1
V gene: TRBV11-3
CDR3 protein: CASSLVATPGNEQFF

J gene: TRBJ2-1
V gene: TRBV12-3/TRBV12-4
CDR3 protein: CASSLSRYNEQFF

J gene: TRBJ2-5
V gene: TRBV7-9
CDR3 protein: CASSLAVGLSETQYF

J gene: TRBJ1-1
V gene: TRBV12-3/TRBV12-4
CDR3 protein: CASSRQMNTEAFF

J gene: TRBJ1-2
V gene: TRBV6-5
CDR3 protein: CASSPLGHYGYTF

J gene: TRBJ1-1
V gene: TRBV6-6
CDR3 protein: CASIGTVMNTEAFF